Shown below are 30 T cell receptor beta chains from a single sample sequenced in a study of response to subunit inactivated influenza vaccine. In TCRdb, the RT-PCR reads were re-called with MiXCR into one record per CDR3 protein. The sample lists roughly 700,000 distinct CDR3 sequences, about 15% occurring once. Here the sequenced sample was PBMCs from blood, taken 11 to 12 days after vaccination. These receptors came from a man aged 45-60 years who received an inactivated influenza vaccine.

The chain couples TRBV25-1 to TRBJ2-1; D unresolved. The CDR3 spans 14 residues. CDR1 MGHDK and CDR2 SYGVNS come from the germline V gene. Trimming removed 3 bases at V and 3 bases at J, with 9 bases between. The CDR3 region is CASSDSFIYNEQFF. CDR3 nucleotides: TGTGCCAGCAGTGACAGCTTCATCTACAATGAGCAGTTCTTC.

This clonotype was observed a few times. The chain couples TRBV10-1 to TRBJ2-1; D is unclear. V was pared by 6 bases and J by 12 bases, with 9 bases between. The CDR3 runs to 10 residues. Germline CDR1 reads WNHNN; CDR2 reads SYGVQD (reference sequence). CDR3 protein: CASRARLQFF. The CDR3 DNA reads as TGCGCCAGCAGAGCGAGGTTGCAGTTCTTC.

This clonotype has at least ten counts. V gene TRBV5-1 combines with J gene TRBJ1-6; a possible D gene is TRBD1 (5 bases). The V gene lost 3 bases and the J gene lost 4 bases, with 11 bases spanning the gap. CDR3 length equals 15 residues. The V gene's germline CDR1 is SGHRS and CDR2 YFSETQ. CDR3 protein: CASSSGTAYNSPLHF. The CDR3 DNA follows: TGCGCCAGCAGCTCAGGGACTGCGTATAATTCACCCCTCCACTTT.

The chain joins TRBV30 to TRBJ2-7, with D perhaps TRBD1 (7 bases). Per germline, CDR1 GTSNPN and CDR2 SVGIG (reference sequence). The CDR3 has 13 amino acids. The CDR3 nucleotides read TGTGCTATCGCGGGGACAGTCGGCCTCGAGCAGTACTTC. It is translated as CAIAGTVGLEQYF.

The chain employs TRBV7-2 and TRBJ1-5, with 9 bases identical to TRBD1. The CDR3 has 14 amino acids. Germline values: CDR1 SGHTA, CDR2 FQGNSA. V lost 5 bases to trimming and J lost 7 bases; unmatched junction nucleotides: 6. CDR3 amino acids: CASSLDRGVQPQHF. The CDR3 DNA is TGTGCCAGCAGCCTCGACAGGGGGGTCCAGCCCCAGCATTTT.

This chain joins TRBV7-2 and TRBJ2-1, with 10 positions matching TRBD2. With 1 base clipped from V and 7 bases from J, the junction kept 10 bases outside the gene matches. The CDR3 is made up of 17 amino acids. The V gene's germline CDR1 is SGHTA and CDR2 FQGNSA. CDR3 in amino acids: CASSLVLAGAYGNEQFF. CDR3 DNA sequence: TGTGCCAGCAGCTTAGTCCTAGCGGGGGCTTATGGAAATGAGCAGTTCTTC.

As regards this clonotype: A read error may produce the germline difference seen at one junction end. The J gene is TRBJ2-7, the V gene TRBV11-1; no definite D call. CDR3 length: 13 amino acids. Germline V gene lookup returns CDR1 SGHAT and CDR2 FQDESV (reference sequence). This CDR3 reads CASSLTDNYVQYF. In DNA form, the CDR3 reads TGTGCCAGCAGCTTAACAGACAACTACGTGCAGTACTTC. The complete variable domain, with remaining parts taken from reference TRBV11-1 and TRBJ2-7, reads EAEVAQSPRYKITEKSQAVAFWCDPISGHATLYWYRQILGQGPELLVQFQDESVVDDSQLPKDRFSAERLKGVDSTLKIQPAELGDSAMYLCASSLTDNYVQYFGPGTRLTVT.

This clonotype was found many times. Written as DNA, the CDR3 is TGCAGCGTTGAGTCCAGGGGGGGACCCTACAATGAGCAGTTCTTC. Translating it yields CSVESRGGPYNEQFF. This sequence joins TRBV29-1 and TRBJ2-1; either TRBD1 or TRBD2 may fit D (7 bases each). The length of the CDR3 is 15 residues. Germline loops: CDR1 SQVTM, CDR2 ANQGSEA. V was trimmed by 3 bases and J by 2 bases, leaving 14 bases between them.

The CDR3 reads CASSFPGAVEKLFF. Written as DNA, the CDR3 is TGTGCCAGCAGTTTTCCAGGGGCAGTTGAAAAACTGTTTTTT. The chain joins TRBV12-3 or TRBV12-4 to TRBJ1-4; a weak D match, TRBD1 (6 bases). The CDR3 covers 14 residues. V was trimmed by 3 bases and J by 7 bases, leaving 12 bases between them.

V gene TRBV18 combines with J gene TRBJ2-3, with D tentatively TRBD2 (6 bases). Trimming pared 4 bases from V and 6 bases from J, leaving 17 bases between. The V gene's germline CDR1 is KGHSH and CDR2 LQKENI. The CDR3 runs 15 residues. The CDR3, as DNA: TGTGCCAGCTCACTTGGCGGGGCCTCGGCCGATACGCAGTATTTT. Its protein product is CASSLGGASADTQYF. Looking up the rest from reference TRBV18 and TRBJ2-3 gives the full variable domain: NAGVMQNPRHLVRRRGQEARLRCSPMKGHSHVYWYRQLPEEGLKFMVYLQKENIIDESGMPKERFSAEFPKEGPSILRIQQVVRGDSAAYFCASSLGGASADTQYFGPGTRLTVL.

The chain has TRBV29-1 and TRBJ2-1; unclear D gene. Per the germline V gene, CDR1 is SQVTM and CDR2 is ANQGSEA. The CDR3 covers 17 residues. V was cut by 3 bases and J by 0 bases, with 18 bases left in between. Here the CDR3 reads CSVEFYGRRSSYNEQFF. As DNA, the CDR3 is TGCAGCGTTGAGTTTTACGGTAGACGTAGCTCCTACAATGAGCAGTTCTTC.

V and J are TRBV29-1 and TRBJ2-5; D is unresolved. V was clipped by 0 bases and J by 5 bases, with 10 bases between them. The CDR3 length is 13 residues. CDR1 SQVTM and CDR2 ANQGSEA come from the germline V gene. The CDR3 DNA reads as TGCAGCGTTGAAGAACAGAGGCGGGAGACCCAGTACTTC. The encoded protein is CSVEEQRRETQYF. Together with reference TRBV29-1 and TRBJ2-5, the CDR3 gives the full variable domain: SAVISQKPSRDICQRGTSLTIQCQVDSQVTMMFWYRQQPGQSLTLIATANQGSEATYESGFVIDKFPISRPNLTFSTLTVSNMSPEDSSIYLCSVEEQRRETQYFGPGTRLLVL.

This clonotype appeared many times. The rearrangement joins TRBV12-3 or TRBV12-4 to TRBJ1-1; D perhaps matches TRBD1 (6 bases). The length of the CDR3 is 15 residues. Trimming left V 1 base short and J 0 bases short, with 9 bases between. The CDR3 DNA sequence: TGTGCCAGCAGTTTAGGGGGGGACATGAACACTGAAGCTTTCTTT. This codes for CASSLGGDMNTEAFF.

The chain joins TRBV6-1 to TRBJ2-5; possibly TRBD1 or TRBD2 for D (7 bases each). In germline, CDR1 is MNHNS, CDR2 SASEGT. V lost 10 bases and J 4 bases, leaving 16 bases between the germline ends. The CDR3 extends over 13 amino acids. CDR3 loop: CATWEGAVETQYF. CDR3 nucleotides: TGTGCCACCTGGGAGGGGGCAGTAGAGACCCAGTACTTC.

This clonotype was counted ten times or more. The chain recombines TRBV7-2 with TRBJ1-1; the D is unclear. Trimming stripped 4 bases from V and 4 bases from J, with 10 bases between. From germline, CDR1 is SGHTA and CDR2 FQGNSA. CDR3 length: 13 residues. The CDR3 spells CASSSLPATEAFF. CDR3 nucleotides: TGTGCCAGCAGCTCCCTACCAGCCACTGAAGCTTTCTTT.

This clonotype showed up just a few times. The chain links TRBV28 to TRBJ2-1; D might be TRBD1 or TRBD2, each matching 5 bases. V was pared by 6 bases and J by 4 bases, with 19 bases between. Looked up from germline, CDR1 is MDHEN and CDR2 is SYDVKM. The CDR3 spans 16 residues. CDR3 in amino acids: CASRPMGDRRYNEQFF. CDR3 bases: TGTGCCAGCAGGCCAATGGGGGATCGGAGATACAATGAGCAGTTCTTC.

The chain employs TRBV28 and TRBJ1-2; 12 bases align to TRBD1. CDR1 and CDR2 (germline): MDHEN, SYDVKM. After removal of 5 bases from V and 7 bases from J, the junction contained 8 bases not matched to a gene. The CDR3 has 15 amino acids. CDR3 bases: TGTGCCAGCAGTACCCCGGGACAGGGGGCTTTTGGCTACACCTTC. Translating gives CASSTPGQGAFGYTF.

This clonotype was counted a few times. The CDR3 sequence: CASSLALGPRSETQYF. The CDR3 bases are TGTGCCAGCAGCTTAGCGTTGGGCCCGCGGAGTGAGACCCAGTACTTC. The V gene is TRBV7-2, the J gene TRBJ2-5; D ambiguous. This CDR3 comprises 16 residues. Trimming stripped 0 bases from V and 5 bases from J, with 16 bases between. Germline V gene sequence: CDR1 SGHTA, CDR2 FQGNSA.

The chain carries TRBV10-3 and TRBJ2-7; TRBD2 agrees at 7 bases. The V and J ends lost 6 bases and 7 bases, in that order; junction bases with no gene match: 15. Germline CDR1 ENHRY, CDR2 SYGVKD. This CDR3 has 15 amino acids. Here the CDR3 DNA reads TGTGCCATCAGGGACGGCGGGAGATCAATGCGAGAGCAGTACTTC. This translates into CAIRDGGRSMREQYF.

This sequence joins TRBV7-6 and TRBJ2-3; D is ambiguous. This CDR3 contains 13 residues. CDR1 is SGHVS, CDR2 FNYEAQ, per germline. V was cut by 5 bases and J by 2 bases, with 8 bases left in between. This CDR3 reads CASSPDDTDTQYF. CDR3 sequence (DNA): TGTGCCAGCAGCCCGGACGACACAGATACGCAGTATTTT.

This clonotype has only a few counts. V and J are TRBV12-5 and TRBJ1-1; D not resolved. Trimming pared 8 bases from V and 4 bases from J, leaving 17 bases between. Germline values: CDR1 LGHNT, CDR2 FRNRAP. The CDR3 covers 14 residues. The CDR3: CASTYRPGGTEAFF. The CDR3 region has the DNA TGTGCTAGTACCTACCGGCCGGGAGGCACTGAAGCTTTCTTT.

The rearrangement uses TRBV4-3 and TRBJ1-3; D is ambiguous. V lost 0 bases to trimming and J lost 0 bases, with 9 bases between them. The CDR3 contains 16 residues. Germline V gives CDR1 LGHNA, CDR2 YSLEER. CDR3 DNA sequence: TGCGCCAGCAGCCAAGATTTGCTTAGCTCTGGAAACACCATATATTTT. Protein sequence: CASSQDLLSSGNTIYF.

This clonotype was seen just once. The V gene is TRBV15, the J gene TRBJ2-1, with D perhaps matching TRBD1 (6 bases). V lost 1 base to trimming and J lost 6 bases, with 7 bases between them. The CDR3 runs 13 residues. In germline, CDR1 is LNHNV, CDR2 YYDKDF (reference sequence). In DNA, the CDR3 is TGTGCCACCAGCAGAGGACAGGTCAATGAGCAGTTCTTC. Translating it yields CATSRGQVNEQFF.

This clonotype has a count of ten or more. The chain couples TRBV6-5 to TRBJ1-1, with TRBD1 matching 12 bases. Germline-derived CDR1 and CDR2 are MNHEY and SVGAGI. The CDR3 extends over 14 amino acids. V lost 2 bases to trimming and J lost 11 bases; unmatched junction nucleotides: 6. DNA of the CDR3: TGTGCCAGCAGTTACGGTCCGGGACAGGGGGCTGCTTTCTTT. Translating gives CASSYGPGQGAAFF.

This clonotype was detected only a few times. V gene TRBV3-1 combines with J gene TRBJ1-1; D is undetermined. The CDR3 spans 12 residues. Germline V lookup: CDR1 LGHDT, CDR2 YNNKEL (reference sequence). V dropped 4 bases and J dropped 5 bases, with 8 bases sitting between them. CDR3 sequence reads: CASSRGQTEAFF. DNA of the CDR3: TGTGCCAGCAGCCGCGGGCAGACTGAAGCTTTCTTT.

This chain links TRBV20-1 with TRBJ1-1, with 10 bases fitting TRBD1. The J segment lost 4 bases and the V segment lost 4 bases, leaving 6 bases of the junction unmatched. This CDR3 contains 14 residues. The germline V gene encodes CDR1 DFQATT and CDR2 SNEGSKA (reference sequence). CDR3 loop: CSAIPGQGSTEAFF. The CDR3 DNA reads TGCAGTGCTATTCCGGGACAGGGGAGCACTGAAGCTTTCTTT.

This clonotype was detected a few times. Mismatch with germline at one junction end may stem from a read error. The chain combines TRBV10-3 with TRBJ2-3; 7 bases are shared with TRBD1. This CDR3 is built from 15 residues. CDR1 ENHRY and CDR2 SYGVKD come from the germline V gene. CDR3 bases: TGTGCCATCAGTAAGTCGGGACAGCTCACAGATACGCAGTATTTT. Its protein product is CAISKSGQLTDTQYF.

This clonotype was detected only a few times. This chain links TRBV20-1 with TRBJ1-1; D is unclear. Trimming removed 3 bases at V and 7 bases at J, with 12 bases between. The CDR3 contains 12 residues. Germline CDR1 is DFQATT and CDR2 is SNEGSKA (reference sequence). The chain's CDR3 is CSARSQTNEAFF. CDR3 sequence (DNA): TGCAGTGCTAGGTCGCAGACTAATGAAGCTTTCTTT.

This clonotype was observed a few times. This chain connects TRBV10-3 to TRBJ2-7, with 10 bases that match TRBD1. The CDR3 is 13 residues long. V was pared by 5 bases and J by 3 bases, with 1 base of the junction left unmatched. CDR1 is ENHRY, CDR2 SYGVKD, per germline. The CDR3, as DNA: TGTGCCATCAGTCGGGACAGGGGCTACGAGCAGTACTTC. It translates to CAISRDRGYEQYF.

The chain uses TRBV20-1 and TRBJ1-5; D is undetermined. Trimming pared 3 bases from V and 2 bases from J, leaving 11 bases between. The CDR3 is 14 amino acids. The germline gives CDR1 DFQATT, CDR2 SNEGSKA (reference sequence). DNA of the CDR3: TGCAGTGCTAGCCCCTTGAGAGGCAATCAGCCCCAGCATTTT. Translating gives CSASPLRGNQPQHF.